A single sample gave rise to the 2 T cell receptor beta chains below, sequenced in a study of vaccination and CD4 T cells after COVID-19. TCRdb itself ran the PCR reads through MiXCR, one entry per CDR3 protein. The data show about 24,000 distinct CDR3 sequences, around 50% seen once. The source material was CD4+ T cells from blood, sampled before SARS-CoV-2 vaccination. These receptors were obtained from a human donor who had recovered from COVID-19.

The chain combines TRBV20-1 with TRBJ2-3; 8 nucleotides match TRBD2. CDR1 is DFQATT, CDR2 SNEGSKA, per germline (reference sequence). Unmatched junction bases numbered 5, after V lost 6 bases and J lost 0 bases. This CDR3 is built from 14 residues. The CDR3 bases are TGCAGTGCGATTAGCGGGACTAGCACAGATACGCAGTATTTT. Protein: CSAISGTSTDTQYF.

This rearrangement joins TRBV2 to TRBJ1-2; no clear D. Germline CDR1 SNHLY, CDR2 FYNNEI. The CDR3 sequence is 12 residues long. The V and J ends lost 5 bases and 10 bases respectively, with 14 bases between them. CDR3: CASSQVSRDYTF. DNA for the CDR3: TGTGCCAGCAGTCAGGTCTCACGTGACTACACCTTC.